This TCR beta chain was identified in a study of early T cells in non-severe SARS-CoV-2 infection. Background on the study: Unsorted whole blood bulk RNA was sequenced, with unpaired chains.

Study-level points and caveats: VDJdb matching skewed toward anti-spike CD8 responses, missing private and CD4 specificities.

Losses at the gene ends were 8 bases for V and 4 bases for J; bases not matched to a gene: 8. Germline CDR1 is SNHLY and CDR2 is FYNNEI. This CDR3 spans 13 amino acids. Attached unique molecular identifiers marked individual cDNA molecules. TCRdb re-called the 5' RACE reads with MiXCR, one entry per CDR3 protein. The table records tens of thousands of distinct CDR3 sequences, about a tenth of them present only once. This clonotype was picked up a small number of times. No antigen is known for it. The chain employs TRBV2 and TRBJ2-7; the match to TRBD1 covers 7 bases. This clonotype was obtained from an adult who was a healthcare worker with PCR-confirmed SARS-CoV-2 infection or an uninfected control (not recorded which). The sample consisted of whole blood. Here the CDR3 reads CASSRDRLYEQYF. The CDR3 DNA sequence: TGTGCCAGCTCCCGGGACAGATTGTACGAGCAGTACTTC.